This T cell receptor beta chain was identified in a study of metastatic and nonmetastatic thyroid tumors. Broader study findings: It was reported that TCR beta diversity was significantly higher in malignant thyroid tumors than benign nodules, in blood and tumor.

With MiXCR, TCRdb reprocessed the PCR reads. The table has 35,000 to 45,000 clones, 9% to 13% seen once. This clone has a count of ten or more. What it binds is not known. This CDR3 region has 15 residues. V lost 6 bases to trimming and J lost 4 bases; unmatched junction nucleotides: 9. Germline V lookup: CDR1 LNHNV, CDR2 YYDKDF (reference sequence). Patients had received no treatment of any kind before thyroid surgery. This receptor was obtained from a male donor with papillary thyroid cancer or a benign thyroid nodule (not recorded which). Some clones in this sample may be carry-over from other donors' samples. The chain couples TRBV15 to TRBJ2-3; 8 bases line up with TRBD2. Sequencing used blood. This chain's CDR3 is CATSTGRADSDTQYF. In nucleotides, the CDR3 is TGTGCCACCAGTACCGGGAGGGCCGATTCAGATACGCAGTATTTT.